This T cell receptor (beta chain) was identified during a study of CD8+CD57+ T cells in acquired aplastic anemia. This clonotype was counted once. Its target is unknown. The junction departs from the called germline gene at one end, perhaps through a read error. Sequenced patients had shown CD8+CD57+ cell expansion by flow cytometry. Whole-study results and caveats: About 27 shared CD8+ CDR3s appeared highly expressed within patients' immunodominant clones.

Germline-derived CDR1 and CDR2 are SGHVS and FQNEAQ. The CDR3 has 17 amino acids. TCR beta VDJ and CDR3 profiling used genomic DNA as template. Each CDR3 protein gets one entry after TCRdb re-called the reads with MiXCR. The sample records roughly 250,000 distinct CDR3 sequences, approximately 82% being singletons. The rearrangement links TRBV7-8 to TRBJ2-6; tentatively, D is TRBD2 (5 bases). This TCR came from a human donor with aplastic anemia. Sequencing input: sorted CD4+, CD8+, or CD8+CD57+ T cells (not recorded which) from PBMCs. CDR3 sequence reads: CASTLARVPSTHYVLTF. Here the CDR3 DNA reads TGTGCCAGCACCTTAGCGAGGGTTCCCTCTACGCACTACGTCCTGACTTTC.